Detailed here is one T cell receptor (beta chain). There is no known antigen for this receptor. No base quality values were provided; no much bigger clone lies one nucleotide off. This entry is derived from a study of blood T cell repertoires in COVID-19 (TCRdb year 2020). Regarding the complete study: The collaborator samples originated in the United States, Italy and Spain and spanned the acute and convalescent phases of COVID-19. HLA class I and class II types, where available, came from metadata supplied by the sample provider rather than from assay-based typing. Samples came from the ongoing ImmuneRACE study (first 160 participants) plus 1,254 subjects from 6 global collaborators. The sample metadata nearly always contained a de-identified subject ID, COVID-19 status, age in years and sex. The dataset comprised deeply sampled blood TCRbeta repertoires from subjects exposed to, actively infected with, or recovered from COVID-19. The material from the prospective study consisted of cDNA or gDNA derived from T cells, B-cell-depleted T cells, or PBMCs. The repertoires were made available in a free public database intended to serve as a resource for research on the immune response to SARS-CoV-2. Here is what the overall study found, with its caveats: How much clinical and demographic metadata was included differed by source and by participant, and the metadata was provided uncurated.

V lost 3 bases and J lost 8 bases, and the count of bases not matched to a germline gene is 6. Taken from the germline V gene, the CDR1 and CDR2 loops are MNHNS and SASEGT. From its cysteine to its phenylalanine, the CDR3 spans 15 amino acids. Only CDR3 DNA remains: 45 bases, in frame from the first base. In the prospective study, participants were about 18 to 89 years old, resided in around 25 geographic areas of the United States, and were enrolled through a virtual design. Cohort assignment in the prospective study relied on participant-reported clinical history from a screening survey and a study questionnaire. Recovered participants in ImmuneRACE Cohort 3 were defined as having two consecutive negative NP/OP PCR tests, clearance from a healthcare professional, or resolution of symptoms. Each participant in the prospective study had whole blood, serum and a nasopharyngeal or oropharyngeal swab collected by mobile phlebotomists. Participants in the prospective study had the option to provide additional blood draws and questionnaires over a roughly two-month period. Before DNA extraction, prospective study blood samples were shipped either frozen or at room temperature.

TCRbeta CDR3 regions were amplified from genomic DNA using the immunoSEQ Assay, a bias-controlled multiplex PCR. On the authors' methods: The number of nucleated cells in each sample was estimated from the amplification of reference gene primers within the assay. To quantify the absolute abundance of each unique TCRbeta CDR3 rearrangement, sequence reads were collapsed and filtered. For each sample, productive Simpson clonality was calculated by taking the square root of Simpson's diversity index across productive rearrangements. TCRdb carries this immuneACCESS record with in-frame sequences only. Its versions omit some clonotypes, under half of them owing to an unresolved V gene in the studies checked, with the rest unexplained. V and J calls and clone size come straight from that table; D and trimming were deduced from the DNA. The table for this sample lists 160,000 or so clones; less than 85% of them were counted only once. Jointly, the top ten make up 15% to 20% of the sample.

The TCR sequence derives from a man between 60 and 70 years old who had recovered from COVID-19. In this chain, TRBV6-1 is recombined with TRBJ1-3; the junction holds 11 bases that match TRBD1. The specimen sequenced was PBMCs or T cells enriched from blood (not recorded which). The nucleotides are TGTGCCAGCAGTGATGGGACAGGGGGGGGACACACCATATATTTT. It codes for CASSDGTGGGHTIYF.